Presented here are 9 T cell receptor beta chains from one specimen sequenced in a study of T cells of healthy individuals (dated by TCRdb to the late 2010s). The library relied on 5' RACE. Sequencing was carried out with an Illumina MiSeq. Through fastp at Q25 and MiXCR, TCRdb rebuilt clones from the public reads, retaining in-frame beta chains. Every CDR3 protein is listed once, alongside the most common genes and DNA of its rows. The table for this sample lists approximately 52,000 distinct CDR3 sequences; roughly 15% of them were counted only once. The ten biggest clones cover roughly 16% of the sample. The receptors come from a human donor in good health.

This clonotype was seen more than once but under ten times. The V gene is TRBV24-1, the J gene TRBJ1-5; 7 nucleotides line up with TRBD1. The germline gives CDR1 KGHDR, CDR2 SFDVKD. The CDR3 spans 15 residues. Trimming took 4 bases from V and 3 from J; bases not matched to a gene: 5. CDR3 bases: TGTGCCACCAGTGACGTCGGGACAGACAATCAGCCCCAGCATTTT. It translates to CATSDVGTDNQPQHF.

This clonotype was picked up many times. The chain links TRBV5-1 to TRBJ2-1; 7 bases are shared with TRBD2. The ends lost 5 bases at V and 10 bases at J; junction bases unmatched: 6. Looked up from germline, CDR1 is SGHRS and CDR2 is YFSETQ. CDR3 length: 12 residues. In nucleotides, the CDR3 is TGCGCCAGCAGAAGGGAGGGACTAGAGCAGTTCTTC. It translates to CASRREGLEQFF.

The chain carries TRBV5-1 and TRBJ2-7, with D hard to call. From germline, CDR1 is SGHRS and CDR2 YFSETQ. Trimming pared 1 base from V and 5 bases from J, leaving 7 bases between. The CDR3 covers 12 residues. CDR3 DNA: TGCGCCAGCAGCTTGCGTCCCGACGAGCAGTACTTC. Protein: CASSLRPDEQYF.

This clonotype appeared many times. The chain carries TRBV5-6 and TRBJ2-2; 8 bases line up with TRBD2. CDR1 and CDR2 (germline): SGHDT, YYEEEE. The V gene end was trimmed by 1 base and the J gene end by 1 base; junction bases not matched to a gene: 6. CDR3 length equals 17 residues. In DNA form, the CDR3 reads TGTGCCAGCAGCTTGCCTAGCGGGCAAAGGAACACCGGGGAGCTGTTTTTT. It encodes CASSLPSGQRNTGELFF.

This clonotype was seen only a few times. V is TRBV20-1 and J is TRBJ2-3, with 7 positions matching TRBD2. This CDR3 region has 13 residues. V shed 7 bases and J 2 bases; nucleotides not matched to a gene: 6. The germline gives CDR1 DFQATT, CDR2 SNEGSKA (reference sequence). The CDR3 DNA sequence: TGCAGTGGGGGGGGGGTCACCACAGATACGCAGTATTTT. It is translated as CSGGGVTTDTQYF.

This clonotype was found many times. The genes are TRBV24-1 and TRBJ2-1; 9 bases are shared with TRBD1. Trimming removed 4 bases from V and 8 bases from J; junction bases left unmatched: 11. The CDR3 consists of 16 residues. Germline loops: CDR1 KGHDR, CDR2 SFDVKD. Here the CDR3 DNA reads TGTGCCACCAGTGACGTACCGGGACAGGGTATCTATGAGCAGTTCTTC. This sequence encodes CATSDVPGQGIYEQFF.

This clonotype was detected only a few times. This CDR3 is CASSLGTTKETQYF. CDR3 nucleotide sequence: TGTGCCAGCAGCTTGGGTACGACCAAAGAGACCCAGTACTTC. This chain uses TRBV7-2 with TRBJ2-5; D is ambiguous. CDR3 length equals 14 residues. With 3 bases removed from V and 3 bases from J, the gap between germline ends came to 11 bases. Germline V gene lookup returns CDR1 SGHTA and CDR2 FQGNSA. The complete variable domain, with remaining parts taken from reference TRBV7-2 and TRBJ2-5, reads GAGVSQSPSNKVTEKGKDVELRCDPISGHTALYWYRQSLGQGLEFLIYFQGNSAPDKSGLPSDRFSAERTGGSVSTLTIQRTQQEDSAVYLCASSLGTTKETQYFGPGTRLLVL.

In DNA, the CDR3 is TGTGCCAGCAGCTTAGAAGGGGAGCTGTTTTTT. It is translated as CASSLEGELFF. The chain joins TRBV7-7 to TRBJ2-2; D remains unclear. With 1 base removed from V and 8 bases from J, the gap between germline ends came to 2 bases. The CDR3 is 11 residues long. Germline assignment: CDR1 SSHAT and CDR2 FNYEAQ (reference sequence).

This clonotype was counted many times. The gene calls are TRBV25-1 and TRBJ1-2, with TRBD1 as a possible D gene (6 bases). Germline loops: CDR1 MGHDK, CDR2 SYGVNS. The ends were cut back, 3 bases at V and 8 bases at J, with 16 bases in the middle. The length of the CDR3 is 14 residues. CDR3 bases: TGTGCCAGCAGTGATAGGGACACCCATCCGGGCTACACCTTC. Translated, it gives CASSDRDTHPGYTF.